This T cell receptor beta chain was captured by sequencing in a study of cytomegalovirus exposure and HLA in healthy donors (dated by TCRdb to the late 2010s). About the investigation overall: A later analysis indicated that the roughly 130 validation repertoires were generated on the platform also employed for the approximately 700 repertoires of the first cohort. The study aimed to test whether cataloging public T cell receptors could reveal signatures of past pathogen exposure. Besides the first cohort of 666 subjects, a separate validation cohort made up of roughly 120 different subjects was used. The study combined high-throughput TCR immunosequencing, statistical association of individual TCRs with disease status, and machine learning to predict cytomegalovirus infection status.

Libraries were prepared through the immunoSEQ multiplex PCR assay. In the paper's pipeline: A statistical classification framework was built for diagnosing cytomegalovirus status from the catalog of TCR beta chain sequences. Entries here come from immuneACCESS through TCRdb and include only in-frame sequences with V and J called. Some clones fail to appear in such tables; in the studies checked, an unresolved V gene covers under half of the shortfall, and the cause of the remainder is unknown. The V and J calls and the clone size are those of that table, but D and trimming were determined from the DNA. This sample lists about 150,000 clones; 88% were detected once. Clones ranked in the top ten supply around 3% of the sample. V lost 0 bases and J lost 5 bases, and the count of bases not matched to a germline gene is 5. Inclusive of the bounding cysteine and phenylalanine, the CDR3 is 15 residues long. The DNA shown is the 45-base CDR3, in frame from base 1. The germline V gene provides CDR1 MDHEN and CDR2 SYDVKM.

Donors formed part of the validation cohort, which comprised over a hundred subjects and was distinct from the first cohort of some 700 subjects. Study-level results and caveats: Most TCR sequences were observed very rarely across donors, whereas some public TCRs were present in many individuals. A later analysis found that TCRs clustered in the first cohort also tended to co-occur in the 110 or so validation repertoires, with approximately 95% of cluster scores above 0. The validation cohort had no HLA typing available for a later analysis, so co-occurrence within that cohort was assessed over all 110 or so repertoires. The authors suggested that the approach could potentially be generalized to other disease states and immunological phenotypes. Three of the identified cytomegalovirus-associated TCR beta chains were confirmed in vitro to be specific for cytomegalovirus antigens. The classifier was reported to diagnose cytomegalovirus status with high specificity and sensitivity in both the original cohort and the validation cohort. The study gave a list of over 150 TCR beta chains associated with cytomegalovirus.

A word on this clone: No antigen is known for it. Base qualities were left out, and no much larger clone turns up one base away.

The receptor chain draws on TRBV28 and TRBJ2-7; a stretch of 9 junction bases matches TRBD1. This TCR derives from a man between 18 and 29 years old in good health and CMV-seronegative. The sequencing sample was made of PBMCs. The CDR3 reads CASSLWGTGFNEQYF. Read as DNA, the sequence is TGTGCCAGCAGTTTATGGGGGACAGGGTTTAACGAGCAGTACTTC.